A selection of T cell receptor beta chains follows, all from one sample in a study of graft-versus-host responses after intestinal transplantation. These receptors lack a known antigen. Profiling relied on immunoSEQ multiplex PCR, and the TCRdb table lists in-frame clones only, not all of them. The profile covers approximately 90,000 clones, with 85% to 95% appearing a single time and roughly 0.43% taken by the ten largest. Source: unstimulated CD8+ T cells sorted from spleen or lymph node cells, taken before transplant. The receptors were sampled from a human donor who was the organ donor for an intestinal transplant. CDR3s include the opening cysteine and the closing phenylalanine or tryptophan. Fields, in order: clone size, J gene, V gene, D gene, CDR3 DNA, CDR3 protein. A D gene is named only where the DNA matches it firmly. Clone sizes are given selectively: once, few, many, or a class where the clone is expanded.

clone_size: once; j_call: TRBJ2-2; v_call: TRBV9; d_call: TRBD2; cdr3_nt: TGTGCCAGCAGTGCGAAGCGGGGTAGGACCGGGGAGCTGTTTTTT; cdr3_aa: CASSAKRGRTGELFF
clone_size: .; j_call: TRBJ2-7; v_call: TRBV5-1; d_call: TRBD1; cdr3_nt: TGCGCCAGCAGCTCGAAAAGAACGCCGGGACAGGCCGCTCCTGCAGACTTC; cdr3_aa: CASSSKRTPGQAAPADF
clone_size: .; j_call: TRBJ1-4; v_call: TRBV30; d_call: .; cdr3_nt: TGTGCCTGGAGTGTCGCGCCGACTAATGAAAAACTGTTTTTT; cdr3_aa: CAWSVAPTNEKLFF
clone_size: .; j_call: TRBJ2-6; v_call: TRBV30; d_call: .; cdr3_nt: TGTGCCTGGAGCTGGGGCACCGTCTCTGGGGCCAACGTCCTGACTTTC; cdr3_aa: CAWSWGTVSGANVLTF
clone_size: .; j_call: TRBJ2-7; v_call: TRBV6-4; d_call: .; cdr3_nt: TGTGCCAAGCCCAACAGGGAGTCATACGAGCAGTACTTC; cdr3_aa: CAKPNRESYEQYF
clone_size: once; j_call: TRBJ1-4; v_call: TRBV14; d_call: .; cdr3_nt: TGTGCCAGCAGCCAAGAGGCAGGGATTAATGAAAAACTGTTTTTT; cdr3_aa: CASSQEAGINEKLFF
clone_size: once; j_call: TRBJ1-6; v_call: TRBV5-6; d_call: .; cdr3_nt: TGTGCCAGCACGCGAGGGAATTCACCCCTCCACTTT; cdr3_aa: CASTRGNSPLHF
clone_size: .; j_call: TRBJ2-3; v_call: TRBV6-6; d_call: .; cdr3_nt: TGTGCCAGCAGTTACTCGGGGGGAAGCACAGATACGCAGTATTTT; cdr3_aa: CASSYSGGSTDTQYF
clone_size: once; j_call: TRBJ2-3; v_call: TRBV7-8; d_call: .; cdr3_nt: TGTGCCAGCAGCCCATTAGCGGGCACAGATACGCAGTATTTT; cdr3_aa: CASSPLAGTDTQYF
clone_size: .; j_call: TRBJ2-2; v_call: TRBV9; d_call: .; cdr3_nt: TGTGCCAGCAGCGCCGAACTAAACACCGGGGAGCTGTTTTTT; cdr3_aa: CASSAELNTGELFF
clone_size: .; j_call: TRBJ1-6; v_call: TRBV7-3; d_call: .; cdr3_nt: TGTGCCAGCAGCTTTATTCCAGGCCAGTCCCCCCTCCACTTT; cdr3_aa: CASSFIPGQSPLHF
clone_size: once; j_call: TRBJ1-1; v_call: TRBV5-4; d_call: TRBD1; cdr3_nt: TGTGCCAGCAGCTCCCCAGACAGGGGGTCAGAAGCTTTCTTT; cdr3_aa: CASSSPDRGSEAFF
clone_size: .; j_call: TRBJ1-5; v_call: TRBV5-1; d_call: .; cdr3_nt: TGCGCCAGCAGCTCAGAACAGCCCCAGCATTTT; cdr3_aa: CASSSEQPQHF
clone_size: .; j_call: TRBJ2-3; v_call: TRBV7-8; d_call: TRBD1; cdr3_nt: TGTGCCAGCAGCTTAGAAGGGACAGGGGGCGGGAGCACAGATACGCAGTATTTT; cdr3_aa: CASSLEGTGGGSTDTQYF
clone_size: .; j_call: TRBJ2-1; v_call: TRBV9; d_call: .; cdr3_nt: TGTGCCAGCAGCCCAGGAAGGCACAATGAGCAGTTCTTC; cdr3_aa: CASSPGRHNEQFF
clone_size: once; j_call: TRBJ1-1; v_call: TRBV12-5; d_call: .; cdr3_nt: TGTGCTAGTGGTTTGGGCCCCGGGATTCTGAACACTGAAGCTTTCTTT; cdr3_aa: CASGLGPGILNTEAFF
clone_size: .; j_call: TRBJ1-1; v_call: TRBV15; d_call: .; cdr3_nt: TGTGCCACCAGCAGAGAGTGGGGGGACACTGAAGCTTTCTTT; cdr3_aa: CATSREWGDTEAFF
clone_size: .; j_call: TRBJ2-2; v_call: TRBV7-9; d_call: .; cdr3_nt: TGTGCCAGCACCACACCCACGTTACCGACCGGGGAGCTGTTTTTT; cdr3_aa: CASTTPTLPTGELFF
clone_size: .; j_call: TRBJ1-4; v_call: TRBV15; d_call: TRBD1; cdr3_nt: TGTGCCACCGGCGGTGGGACAGCTGAAAAACTGTTTTTT; cdr3_aa: CATGGGTAEKLFF
clone_size: .; j_call: TRBJ2-1; v_call: TRBV12-5; d_call: TRBD1; cdr3_nt: TGTGCTAGTGGTTCTCCGGGACAGGGATACAATGAGCAGTTCTTC; cdr3_aa: CASGSPGQGYNEQFF
clone_size: once; j_call: TRBJ1-5; v_call: TRBV4-1; d_call: TRBD1; cdr3_nt: TGCGCCAGCAGCCAAGATCTCGACAGGGGTAGGAGTCAGCCCCAGCATTTT; cdr3_aa: CASSQDLDRGRSQPQHF
clone_size: .; j_call: TRBJ1-1; v_call: TRBV11-2; d_call: TRBD1; cdr3_nt: TGTGCCAGCAGAGGGACAGGGGGGATGGTTGGCACTGAAGCTTTCTTT; cdr3_aa: CASRGTGGMVGTEAFF
clone_size: .; j_call: TRBJ2-5; v_call: TRBV5-6; d_call: TRBD2; cdr3_nt: TGTGCCAGCAGCGAACTAGCGGGGGAACAAGAGACCCAGTACTTC; cdr3_aa: CASSELAGEQETQYF
clone_size: .; j_call: TRBJ1-1; v_call: TRBV19; d_call: TRBD1; cdr3_nt: TGTGCCAGTAGTATTGGAGGGGGCAACACTGAAGCTTTCTTT; cdr3_aa: CASSIGGGNTEAFF
clone_size: .; j_call: TRBJ2-7; v_call: TRBV30; d_call: .; cdr3_nt: TGTGCCTGGAACGGAGGGGAGAATGGTCTCTCCTACGAGCAGTACTTC; cdr3_aa: CAWNGGENGLSYEQYF
clone_size: once; j_call: TRBJ1-3; v_call: TRBV27; d_call: .; cdr3_nt: TGTGCCAGCAGTACCGGACACTCTGGAAACACCATATATTTT; cdr3_aa: CASSTGHSGNTIYF
clone_size: .; j_call: TRBJ2-7; v_call: TRBV11-2; d_call: .; cdr3_nt: TGTGCCAGCAGCTTAGGTTCAGCCTACGAGCAGTACTTC; cdr3_aa: CASSLGSAYEQYF
clone_size: .; j_call: TRBJ1-2; v_call: TRBV5-4; d_call: .; cdr3_nt: TGTGCCAGCAGCGGAGGTTCAGACGCCCCCACTTCCTTCTATGGCTACACCTTC; cdr3_aa: CASSGGSDAPTSFYGYTF
clone_size: .; j_call: TRBJ2-5; v_call: TRBV5-6; d_call: TRBD1; cdr3_nt: TGTGCCAGCAGGGGGACAGGGAGGTACCAAGAGACCCAGTACTTC; cdr3_aa: CASRGTGRYQETQYF
clone_size: .; j_call: TRBJ2-7; v_call: TRBV29-1; d_call: .; cdr3_nt: TGCAGCGTTATGCCTGGGGCGGAAGATTACGAGCAGTACTTC; cdr3_aa: CSVMPGAEDYEQYF
clone_size: once; j_call: TRBJ2-1; v_call: TRBV5-5; d_call: TRBD1; cdr3_nt: TGTGCCAGCAGCCACGCTTCCAGGGGGCAGAATGAGCAGTTCTTC; cdr3_aa: CASSHASRGQNEQFF
clone_size: .; j_call: TRBJ1-4; v_call: TRBV4-1; d_call: .; cdr3_nt: TGCGCCAGCAGCCAAGTTCCGGTTACCAACCCGGTTGCAACTAATGAAAAACTGTTTTTT; cdr3_aa: CASSQVPVTNPVATNEKLFF
clone_size: .; j_call: TRBJ1-1; v_call: TRBV28; d_call: .; cdr3_nt: TGTGCCAGCAGTCACCATTCGACAGCGAACACTGAAGCTTTCTTT; cdr3_aa: CASSHHSTANTEAFF
clone_size: few; j_call: TRBJ1-1; v_call: TRBV5-4; d_call: .; cdr3_nt: TGTGCCAGCAGCCCTCGCTCTGAGGGCACTGAAGCTTTCTTT; cdr3_aa: CASSPRSEGTEAFF
clone_size: .; j_call: TRBJ1-2; v_call: TRBV14; d_call: .; cdr3_nt: TGTGCCAGCAGCCCGGCGGGCGGGGGCTATGGCTACACCTTC; cdr3_aa: CASSPAGGGYGYTF
clone_size: .; j_call: TRBJ2-7; v_call: TRBV7-9; d_call: TRBD1; cdr3_nt: TGTGCCAGCAGCTTCACCGGGACAGGACCCTACGAGCAGTACTTC; cdr3_aa: CASSFTGTGPYEQYF
clone_size: .; j_call: TRBJ1-5; v_call: TRBV4-3; d_call: .; cdr3_nt: TGCGCCAGCAGCCAAGATCTGGGGGGTCATCAGCCCCAGCATTTT; cdr3_aa: CASSQDLGGHQPQHF
clone_size: .; j_call: TRBJ1-5; v_call: TRBV6-9; d_call: .; cdr3_nt: TGTGCCAGCATCTGGGAGGGAGGGGTCAATCAGCCCCAGCATTTT; cdr3_aa: CASIWEGGVNQPQHF
clone_size: .; j_call: TRBJ1-6; v_call: TRBV9; d_call: TRBD1; cdr3_nt: TGTGCCAGCAGCGTAGGTAGTTGGACAGGCAATTCACCCCTCCACTTT; cdr3_aa: CASSVGSWTGNSPLHF
clone_size: .; j_call: TRBJ2-7; v_call: TRBV7-9; d_call: .; cdr3_nt: TGTGCCAGCAGCCCAACCTCGGGTGGGCAGGGAACTTACGAGCAGTACTTC; cdr3_aa: CASSPTSGGQGTYEQYF
clone_size: .; j_call: TRBJ1-5; v_call: TRBV4-1; d_call: .; cdr3_nt: TGCGCCAGCAGCCAAGATCGGCAGCGACAGCCCCAGCATTTT; cdr3_aa: CASSQDRQRQPQHF
clone_size: .; j_call: TRBJ2-7; v_call: TRBV30; d_call: .; cdr3_nt: TGTGCCTGGAGTAAAGGAGCCCGCTACGAGCAGTACTTC; cdr3_aa: CAWSKGARYEQYF
clone_size: .; j_call: TRBJ2-5; v_call: TRBV13; d_call: .; cdr3_nt: TGTGCCAGCAGCTTGGGAGCAGCACAAGAGACCCAGTACTTC; cdr3_aa: CASSLGAAQETQYF
clone_size: .; j_call: TRBJ1-2; v_call: TRBV7-9; d_call: TRBD1; cdr3_nt: TGTGCCAGCAGCCCACAGGGGTCCCGCGGCTACACCTTC; cdr3_aa: CASSPQGSRGYTF
clone_size: .; j_call: TRBJ2-7; v_call: TRBV27; d_call: TRBD2; cdr3_nt: TGTGCCAGCACCGCTACTAGCGGGGTTTTAGAGCAGTACTTC; cdr3_aa: CASTATSGVLEQYF